What follows describes a single TCR beta chain. The antigen remains unidentified. Germline CDR1 and CDR2: MGHRA and YSYEKL. The length of the CDR3 is 16 residues. After removal of 4 bases from V and 3 bases from J, the junction contained 8 bases not matched to a gene. TCRdb's copy holds only in-frame clones and misses some; the assay was immunoSEQ multiplex PCR. The data show approximately 1,500,000 clones, with about 96% seen just once and approximately 1.1% held by the top ten. The sample is drawn from a study of shared clonotypes between healthy human individuals. Study-level background: Donors, aged 18 to 49, were a couple of women and a few men.

Study-level results: Sequencing depth was a factor that was expected to affect clonotype sharing among donors.

Sequencing was carried out using naive CD4+ T cells sorted from blood. The subset: CD45RA+ positively selected. The sequence was obtained from a man aged 25-40 years in good health. The rearrangement links TRBV4-1 to TRBJ2-2; 7 positions agree with TRBD1. The CDR3 DNA follows: TGCGCCAGCAGCCCTCGAGGGACAGACGACACCGGGGAGCTGTTTTTT. It codes for CASSPRGTDDTGELFF.